This T cell receptor beta chain was retrieved from a study of T-cell memory formation after mild COVID-19. Findings of the study overall: There were some responding clones in pre-infection memory, which suggested that cross-reactive memory had joined.

The authors produced TCR alpha and TCR beta cDNA libraries with sample barcodes and UMIs by 5'RACE using constant-segment primers. TCRdb redid the calling of the 5' RACE reads with MiXCR, one entry per CDR3 protein. Of 30,000 to 45,000 distinct CDR3 sequences in the sample, more than 9.5% were seen once. This clonotype was found many times. Its target is not known. CDR1 LGHNA and CDR2 YSLEER come from the germline V gene. The V end was cut by 0 bases, the J end by 1 base, with 3 bases between. CDR3 length: 13 residues. The J gene is TRBJ1-1, the V gene TRBV4-3; D gene uncertain. The receptor comes from a man between 18 and 35 years old who had mild COVID-19 (a few samples of this study predate the infection). Cell type and time point are not known. Specimen: PBMCs or a T cell subset sorted from them (not recorded which). The DNA of the CDR3 is TGCGCCAGCAGCCAAGATAGGAACACTGAAGCTTTCTTT. Its protein product is CASSQDRNTEAFF.